This paragraph covers one T cell receptor beta chain sequence. This clonotype was detected many times. Its antigen remains undetermined. Per-nucleotide qualities are absent, and no much larger clonotype sits a single base away. The method behind the library was UMI-ligation and nested PCR. The ligated cDNA was amplified by four rounds of PCR, in which nested alpha and beta constant region primers were used together with the SP2 primer. For the blood and skin samples, TCR RNA was reverse transcribed with SuperScript IV using primers for the alpha and beta constant regions. An oligonucleotide carrying the Illumina SP2 primer and a UMI was ligated to the 3' end of the cDNA by means of T4 RNA ligase 1. To prevent hairpin formation, the 12-nucleotide UMI was made up of two random hexamers with an eight-base spacer between them. From the second PCR onward, TCR alpha and beta chain libraries were processed separately, and dual indexing was applied for multiplexing. After pooling, the indexed libraries were analyzed by capillary electrophoresis and sequenced on either an Illumina MiSeq or NextSeq. Libraries were spiked with PhiX DNA at about 5-7.5% so that base diversity was increased and cluster recognition was improved. Turning to the authors' computational methods: UMIs were extracted from read 2 by Demultiplexor and combined with the TCR sequence from read 1, and reads were split according to sample indices. Decombinator identified V and J genes and V-J junctions, assigning each TCR a five-part identifier including V and J deletions. Collapsinator used UMIs to correct sequencing errors and PCR amplification heterogeneity, producing a UMI-based abundance for each TCR. Identifiers were converted to nucleotide sequence by CDR3Translator and translated to amino acids, and CDR3 regions were extracted on the basis of terminal motifs. After normalization to the amount of input RNA, the error-corrected alpha and beta TCR counts from blood and from skin were compared. The raw public data were reprocessed by TCRdb itself: fastp quality trimming at Q25, MiXCR clonotype calling, in-frame beta chains only. Each record represents a unique CDR3 protein, reported with the most common genes and DNA among its rows. TCRdb's processing, not the authors' own work, is the source of the V and J calls. The sample data list around 37,000 distinct CDR3 sequences, and 11% of these were observed just once. The ten most abundant clones make up about 4.2% of the sample.

The CDR3, cysteine through phenylalanine, is 16 amino acids long. Here the CDR3 DNA is all that survives: 48 bases in frame from base 1. CDR1 is given as DFQATT and CDR2 as SNEGSKA, both from the germline V gene (reference sequence). Trimmed from V: 1 base; trimmed from J: 8 bases; junction bases lacking a gene match: 12. This entry is derived from a study of naive and memory T cell subsets (dated by TCRdb to the late 2010s). Study-level background: In the figure summarizing the skin biopsy and whole blood samples, some 10 blood donors, 7 tuberculin skin test biopsies and 3 saline control biopsies were reported. PCR2 was typically performed as a SYBR Green qPCR that was stopped at a set threshold, although end-point PCR (roughly 6 cycles) could be used instead for low-input samples. Skin biopsies were taken from tuberculin skin test sites or from saline-injected control sites and were processed for RNA extraction as described before.

What the research found in general, with its limitations: Higher TCR numbers at tuberculin skin test sites were interpreted as T cell infiltration of a delayed type IV hypersensitivity reaction. Both types of skin biopsy reportedly yielded TCR sequences, though far more TCRs came from tuberculin skin test sites. Details of skin biopsy collection and RNA processing were not given in the paper but were referenced to earlier studies. The potential sensitivity of the RNA-based method to TCR transcript changes with T cell activation and differentiation was acknowledged.

This specimen's treatment or condition label, interpreted: skin biopsy from PPD injection site in Mantoux-positive individual. The study described a robust, sensitive protocol for amplifying, sequencing and analyzing TCRs, using 3' ligation of a UMI-containing oligonucleotide to TCR cDNA. The tuberculin skin test biopsies were taken from PPD-injected sites in individuals who had a positive Mantoux test. Total RNA was treated with RQ1 DNase, without cell sorting, prior to reverse transcription, with an input of about 1 to 1,100 ng being targeted. Libraries were prepared from skin biopsies and whole blood so that pipeline robustness could be tested in samples in which T cells form a minority population.

The specimen was skin, collected from a tuberculin skin test site. The chain couples TRBV20-1 to TRBJ2-1, with 9 junctional bases fitting TRBD2. This TCR derives from an adult in good health. The DNA reads as follows: TGCAGTGCTAGAGTTCTAGCGGGAAGTGGAACAGATGAGCAGTTCTTC. It specifies CSARVLAGSGTDEQFF.